These 5 T cell receptor beta chains were all obtained from the same sample, sequenced in a study of blood T cell repertoires in COVID-19. Data came from immunoSEQ multiplex PCR; TCRdb stores just in-frame clones and leaves some out. The table shows some 270,000 clones, with more than 75% occurring only once. Sequencing was performed on PBMCs or T cells enriched from blood (not recorded which). The receptors stem from a woman aged 50 to 60 who had been exposed to COVID-19.

This chain joins TRBV6-5 and TRBJ2-1, with 8 bases matching TRBD2. Germline CDR1 and CDR2: MNHEY and SVGAGI. The ends lost 6 bases at V and 4 bases at J; junction bases unmatched: 8. The CDR3 runs to 15 residues. The CDR3 nucleotides read TGTGCCAGCAGGGAGAGCGGGGGACGATACAATGAGCAGTTCTTC. Its protein is CASRESGGRYNEQFF.

Written as DNA, the CDR3 is TGTGCCAGCACCCCTTGGGAGGGGGGAAATGAAAAACTGTTTTTT. It codes for CASTPWEGGNEKLFF. The chain is built from TRBV28 and TRBJ1-4; D perhaps matches TRBD1 (6 bases). V was trimmed by 7 bases and J by 5 bases, leaving 17 bases between them. The CDR3 has 15 amino acids. Germline V lookup: CDR1 MDHEN, CDR2 SYDVKM.

The V and J genes are TRBV6-5 and TRBJ1-6; D might be TRBD1 (6 bases). Germline CDR1 MNHEY, CDR2 SVGAGI. This CDR3 has 16 residues. With 0 bases removed from V and 5 bases from J, the gap between germline ends came to 11 bases. The chain's CDR3 is CASSYSQGSHNSPLHF. In nucleotides, the CDR3 is TGTGCCAGCAGTTACTCGCAGGGGTCTCATAATTCACCCCTCCACTTT.

The chain recombines TRBV6-5 with TRBJ1-6; D might be TRBD1 (5 bases). Germline-derived CDR1 and CDR2 are MNHEY and SVGAGI. V was clipped by 4 bases and J by 7 bases, with 11 bases between them. The CDR3 loop spans 14 amino acids. CDR3 sequence: CASSLTQGNSPLHF. The CDR3 DNA is TGTGCCAGCAGTTTGACGCAGGGAAATTCACCCCTCCACTTT.

This chain connects TRBV19 to TRBJ1-1; the D is unclear. Germline CDR1 reads LNHDA; CDR2 reads SQIVND (reference sequence). Trimming cost V 2 bases and J 1 base, with 20 bases left between them. The CDR3 extends over 18 amino acids. The CDR3 nucleotides are TGTGCCAGTAGTATAAGTGGGCAATCTACCCTTGGGAACACTGAAGCTTTCTTT. It specifies CASSISGQSTLGNTEAFF. Complete variable domain (other parts from reference TRBV19 and TRBJ1-1): DGGITQSPKYLFRKEGQNVTLSCEQNLNHDAMYWYRQDPGQGLRLIYYSQIVNDFQKGDIAEGYSVSREKKESFPLTVTSAQKNPTAFYLCASSISGQSTLGNTEAFFGQGTRLTVV.